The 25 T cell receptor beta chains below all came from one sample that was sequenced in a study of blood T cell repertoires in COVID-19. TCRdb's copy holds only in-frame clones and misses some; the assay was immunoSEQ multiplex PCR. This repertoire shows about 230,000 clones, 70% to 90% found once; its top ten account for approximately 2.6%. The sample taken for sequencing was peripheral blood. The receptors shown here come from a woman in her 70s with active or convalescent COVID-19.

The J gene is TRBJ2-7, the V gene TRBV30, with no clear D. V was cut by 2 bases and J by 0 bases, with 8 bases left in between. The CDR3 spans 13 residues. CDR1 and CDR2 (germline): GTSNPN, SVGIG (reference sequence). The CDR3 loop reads CAWSMAVSYEQYF. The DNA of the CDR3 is TGTGCCTGGAGTATGGCAGTCTCCTACGAGCAGTACTTC.

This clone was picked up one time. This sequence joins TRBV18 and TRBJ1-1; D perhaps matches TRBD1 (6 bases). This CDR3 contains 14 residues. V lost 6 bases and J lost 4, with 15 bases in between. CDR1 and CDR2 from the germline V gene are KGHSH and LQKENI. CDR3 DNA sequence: TGTGCCAGCTCCGACCAGTCACAGGGCACTGAAGCTTTCTTT. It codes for CASSDQSQGTEAFF.

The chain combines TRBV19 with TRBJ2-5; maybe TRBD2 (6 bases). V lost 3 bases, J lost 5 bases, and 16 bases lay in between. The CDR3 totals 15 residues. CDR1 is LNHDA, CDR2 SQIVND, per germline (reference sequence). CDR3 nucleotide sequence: TGTGCCAGTAGTATCTGGGGGGAGAGGTTGGAGACCCAGTACTTC. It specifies CASSIWGERLETQYF.

DNA for the CDR3: TGTGCCAGCAGTGAGGTGGGGGGGTCCGGCACAGATACGCAGTATTTT. Amino acids: CASSEVGGSGTDTQYF. The chain combines TRBV6-1 with TRBJ2-3; 7 nucleotides agree with TRBD2. Germline CDR1 MNHNS, CDR2 SASEGT. The CDR3 is 16 residues long. V was pared by 3 bases and J by 1 base, with 7 bases of the junction left unmatched.

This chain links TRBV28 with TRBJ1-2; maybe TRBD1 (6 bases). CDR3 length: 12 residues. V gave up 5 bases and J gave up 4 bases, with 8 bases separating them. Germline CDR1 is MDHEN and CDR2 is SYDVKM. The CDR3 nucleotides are TGTGCCAGCAGTCGGGACACCTATGGCTACACCTTC. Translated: CASSRDTYGYTF.

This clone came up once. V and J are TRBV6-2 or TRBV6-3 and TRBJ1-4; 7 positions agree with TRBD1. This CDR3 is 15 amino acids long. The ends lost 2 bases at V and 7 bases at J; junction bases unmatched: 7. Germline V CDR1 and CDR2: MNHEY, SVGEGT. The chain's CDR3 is CASSYLQGRSEKLFF. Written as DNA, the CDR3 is TGTGCCAGCAGTTACCTACAGGGGCGGAGTGAAAAACTGTTTTTT.

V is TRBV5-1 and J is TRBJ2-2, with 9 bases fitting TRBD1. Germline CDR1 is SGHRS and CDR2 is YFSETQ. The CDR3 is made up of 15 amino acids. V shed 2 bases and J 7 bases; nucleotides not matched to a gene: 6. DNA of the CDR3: TGCGCCAGCAGCTTCGCACAGGGGGCGATCGGGGAGCTGTTTTTT. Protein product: CASSFAQGAIGELFF.

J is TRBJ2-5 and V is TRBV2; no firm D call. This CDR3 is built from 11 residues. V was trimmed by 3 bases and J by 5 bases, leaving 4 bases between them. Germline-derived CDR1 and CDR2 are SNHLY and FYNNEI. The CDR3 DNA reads TGTGCCAGCAGTGACTTGGAGACCCAGTACTTC. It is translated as CASSDLETQYF.

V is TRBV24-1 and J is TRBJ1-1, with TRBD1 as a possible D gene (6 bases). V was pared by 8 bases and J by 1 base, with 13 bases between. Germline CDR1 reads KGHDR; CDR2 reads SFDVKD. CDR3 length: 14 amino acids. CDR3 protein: CATNLTRGNTEAFF. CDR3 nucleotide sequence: TGTGCCACCAATTTGACCAGGGGGAACACTGAAGCTTTCTTT.

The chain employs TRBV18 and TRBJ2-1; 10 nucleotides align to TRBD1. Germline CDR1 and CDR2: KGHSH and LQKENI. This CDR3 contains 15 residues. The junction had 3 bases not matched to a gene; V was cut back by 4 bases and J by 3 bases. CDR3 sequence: CASSLGTGVYNEQFF. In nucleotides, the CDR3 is TGTGCCAGCTCACTCGGGACAGGGGTCTACAATGAGCAGTTCTTC.

In DNA, the CDR3 is TGCGCCAGCACCCCGGTTTCCTACAATGAGCAGTTCTTC. Its protein product is CASTPVSYNEQFF. The rearrangement links TRBV10-2 to TRBJ2-1; no clear D gene. Germline CDR1 WSHSY, CDR2 SAAADI. Trimming shortened V by 7 bases and J by 1 base, and 8 bases separated the two germline ends. The CDR3 loop spans 13 amino acids.

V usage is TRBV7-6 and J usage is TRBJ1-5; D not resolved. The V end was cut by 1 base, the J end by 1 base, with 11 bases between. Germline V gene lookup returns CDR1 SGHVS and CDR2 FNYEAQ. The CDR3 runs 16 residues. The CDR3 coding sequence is TGTGCCAGCAGCTTAGGAGTAGCGAAAAGCAATCAGCCCCAGCATTTT. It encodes CASSLGVAKSNQPQHF.

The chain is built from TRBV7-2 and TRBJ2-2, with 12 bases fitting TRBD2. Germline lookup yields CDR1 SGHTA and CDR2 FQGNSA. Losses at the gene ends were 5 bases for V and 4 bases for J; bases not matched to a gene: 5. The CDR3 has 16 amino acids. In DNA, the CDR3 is TGTGCCAGCAGCCCAGGACTAGCGGGACGCACCGGGGAGCTGTTTTTT. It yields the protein CASSPGLAGRTGELFF.

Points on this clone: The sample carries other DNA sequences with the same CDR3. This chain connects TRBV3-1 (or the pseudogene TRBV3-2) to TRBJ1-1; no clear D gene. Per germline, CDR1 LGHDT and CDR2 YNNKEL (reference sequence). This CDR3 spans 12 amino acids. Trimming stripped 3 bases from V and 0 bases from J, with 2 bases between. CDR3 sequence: CASSHLNTEAFF. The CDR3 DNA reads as TGTGCCAGCAGCCACTTGAACACTGAAGCTTTCTTT.

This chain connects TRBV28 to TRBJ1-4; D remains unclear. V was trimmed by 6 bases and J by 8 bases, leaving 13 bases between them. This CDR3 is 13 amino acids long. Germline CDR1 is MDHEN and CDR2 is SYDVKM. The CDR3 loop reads CASSERIREKLFF. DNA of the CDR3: TGTGCCAGCAGCGAGCGGATACGGGAAAAACTGTTTTTT. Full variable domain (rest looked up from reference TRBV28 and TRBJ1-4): DVKVTQSSRYLVKRTGEKVFLECVQDMDHENMFWYRQDPGLGLRLIYFSYDVKMKEKGDIPEGYSVSREKKERFSLILESASTNQTSMYLCASSERIREKLFFGSGTQLSVL.

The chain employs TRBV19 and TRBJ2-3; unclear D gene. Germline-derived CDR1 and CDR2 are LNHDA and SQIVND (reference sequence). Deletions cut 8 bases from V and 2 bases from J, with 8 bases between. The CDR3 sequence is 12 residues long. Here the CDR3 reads CASGPDTDTQYF. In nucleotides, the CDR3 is TGTGCCAGTGGGCCGGACACAGATACGCAGTATTTT.

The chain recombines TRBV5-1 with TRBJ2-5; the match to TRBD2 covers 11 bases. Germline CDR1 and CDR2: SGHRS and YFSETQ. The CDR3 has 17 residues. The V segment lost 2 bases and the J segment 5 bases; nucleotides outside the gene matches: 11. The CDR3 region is CASSFRPGSGGVETQYF. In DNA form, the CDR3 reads TGCGCCAGCAGCTTCCGCCCGGGTAGCGGGGGGGTGGAGACCCAGTACTTC.

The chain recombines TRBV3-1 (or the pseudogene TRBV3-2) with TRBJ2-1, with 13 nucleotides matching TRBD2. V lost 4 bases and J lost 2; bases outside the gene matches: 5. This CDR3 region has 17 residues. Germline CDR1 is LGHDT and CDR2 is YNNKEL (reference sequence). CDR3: CASSPRTSGSTYNEQFF. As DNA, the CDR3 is TGTGCCAGCAGCCCTCGGACTAGCGGGAGCACCTACAATGAGCAGTTCTTC.

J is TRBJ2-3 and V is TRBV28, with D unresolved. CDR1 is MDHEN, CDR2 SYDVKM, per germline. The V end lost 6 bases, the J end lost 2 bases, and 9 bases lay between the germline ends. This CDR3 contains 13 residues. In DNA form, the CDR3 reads TGTGCCAGCAGGAGAGATCTCACAGATACGCAGTATTTT. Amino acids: CASRRDLTDTQYF.

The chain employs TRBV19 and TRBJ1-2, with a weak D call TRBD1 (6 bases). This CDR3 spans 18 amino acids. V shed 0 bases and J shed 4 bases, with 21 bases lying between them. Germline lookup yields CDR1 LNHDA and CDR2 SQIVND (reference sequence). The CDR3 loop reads CASSIDRSRGHTGYGYTF. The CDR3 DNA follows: TGTGCCAGTAGTATAGATCGAAGCAGGGGACACACTGGCTATGGCTACACCTTC. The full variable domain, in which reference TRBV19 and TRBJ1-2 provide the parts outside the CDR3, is DGGITQSPKYLFRKEGQNVTLSCEQNLNHDAMYWYRQDPGQGLRLIYYSQIVNDFQKGDIAEGYSVSREKKESFPLTVTSAQKNPTAFYLCASSIDRSRGHTGYGYTFGSGTRLTVV.

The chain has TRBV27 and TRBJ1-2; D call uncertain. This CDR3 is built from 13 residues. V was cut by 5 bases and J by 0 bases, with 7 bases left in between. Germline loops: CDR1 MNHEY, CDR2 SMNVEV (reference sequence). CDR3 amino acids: CASSGGANYGYTF. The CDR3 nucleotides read TGTGCCAGCAGTGGCGGGGCTAACTATGGCTACACCTTC.

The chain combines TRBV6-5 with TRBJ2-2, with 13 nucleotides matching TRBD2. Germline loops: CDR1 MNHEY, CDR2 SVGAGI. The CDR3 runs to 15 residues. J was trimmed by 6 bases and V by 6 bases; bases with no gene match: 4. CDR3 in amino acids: CASRTLAGGAGELFF. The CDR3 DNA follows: TGTGCCAGCAGGACACTAGCGGGGGGGGCCGGGGAGCTGTTTTTT.

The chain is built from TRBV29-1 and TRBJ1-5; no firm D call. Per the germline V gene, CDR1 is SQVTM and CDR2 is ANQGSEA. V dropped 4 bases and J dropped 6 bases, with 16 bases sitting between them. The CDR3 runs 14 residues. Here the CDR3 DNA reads TGCAGCGTTGTGATTCCGGGTATGGCTCAGCCCCAGCATTTT. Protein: CSVVIPGMAQPQHF.

The CDR3 DNA reads as TGTGCCAGCAGCCCGTACGAGCAGTACTTC. Protein: CASSPYEQYF. The rearrangement uses TRBV9 and TRBJ2-7; no clear D. Germline V gene sequence: CDR1 SGDLS, CDR2 YYNGEE. The CDR3 is 10 amino acids. V dropped 4 bases and J dropped 4 bases, with 3 bases sitting between them.

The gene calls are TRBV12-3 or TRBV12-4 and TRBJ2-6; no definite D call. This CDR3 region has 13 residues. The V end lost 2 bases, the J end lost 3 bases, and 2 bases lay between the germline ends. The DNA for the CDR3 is TGTGCCAGCAGTTTATATGGGGCCAACGTCCTGACTTTC. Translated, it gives CASSLYGANVLTF.